This T cell receptor beta chain derives from a study of blood T cells in healthy people across ages. The study drew donors from healthy Caucasian individuals in Russia aged roughly 6 to 100. Per-sample PBMC isolation yielded at least 6.5 million cells. This clonotype was seen ten or more times. Antigen unknown. CDR3 length equals 12 residues. Per germline, CDR1 ENHRY and CDR2 SYGVKD. Deletions cut 6 bases from V and 2 bases from J, with 6 bases between. Study findings and constraints: The study found more naive CD4+ cells and higher diversity in long-lived than aged donors.

A second PCR of 7 to 11 cycles used a sample-barcoded 5' primer and a J-beta primer mix. MiXCR was run by TCRdb on the 5' RACE reads, yielding one entry per CDR3 protein. In the table there are hundreds of thousands of distinct CDR3 sequences, around 31% of which are singletons. This chain connects TRBV10-3 to TRBJ2-3; D is possibly TRBD1 or TRBD2 (5 bases each). This clonotype was sampled from a woman older than 75 in good health. The specimen was blood. CDR3 sequence: CAISGTTDTQYF. The DNA for the CDR3 is TGTGCCATCAGCGGGACCACAGATACGCAGTATTTT.